This T cell receptor (beta chain) was obtained from a study of cytomegalovirus exposure and HLA in healthy donors. In the study overall: Earlier work reported about 110 million unique TCR beta sequences from about 200 million T cells. General study points: In a later analysis, compared with equally common non-associated chains, HLA-associated beta chains were more expanded.

For this clone: Its antigen is not known.

The PCR was carried out with 60 Vbeta primers and 13 Jbeta primers. Generated by immunoSEQ multiplex PCR, the TCRdb table keeps only in-frame clones and is missing some. The table includes roughly 250,000 clones, 80% detected once. The V gene lost 0 bases and the J gene lost 4 bases, with 11 bases spanning the gap. The CDR3 covers 14 residues. CDR1 is SGDLS, CDR2 YYNGEE, per germline. The origin of this receptor is a girl aged 2-10 years in good health and CMV-seronegative. The sample was PBMCs. The chain combines TRBV9 with TRBJ2-7; D is possibly TRBD1 (7 bases). CDR3 nucleotide sequence: TGTGCCAGCAGCGTAGCTCAGGGGGGATACGAGCAGTACTTC. Its translation: CASSVAQGGYEQYF.